This entry features one T cell receptor beta chain sequence. The data stem from a study of technical replicates of blood from a few donors. Profiling relied on immunoSEQ multiplex PCR, and the TCRdb table lists in-frame clones only, not all of them. The sample gives 60,000 to 90,000 clones, roughly 96% of which show up once; around 0.22% is in the top ten. Sequencing used T cells isolated from PBMCs. The receptor comes from a human donor in good health.

The CDR3 nucleotides read TGTGCCAGCAGCTTAAAGGGCTTAGGGGCAGATACGCAGTATTTT. Protein sequence: CASSLKGLGADTQYF. This chain links TRBV7-9 with TRBJ2-3; perhaps TRBD1 as D (5 bases). Germline V gene lookup returns CDR1 SEHNR and CDR2 FQNEAQ (reference sequence). The V end was cut by 2 bases, the J end by 4 bases, with 13 bases between. The CDR3 is 15 amino acids.